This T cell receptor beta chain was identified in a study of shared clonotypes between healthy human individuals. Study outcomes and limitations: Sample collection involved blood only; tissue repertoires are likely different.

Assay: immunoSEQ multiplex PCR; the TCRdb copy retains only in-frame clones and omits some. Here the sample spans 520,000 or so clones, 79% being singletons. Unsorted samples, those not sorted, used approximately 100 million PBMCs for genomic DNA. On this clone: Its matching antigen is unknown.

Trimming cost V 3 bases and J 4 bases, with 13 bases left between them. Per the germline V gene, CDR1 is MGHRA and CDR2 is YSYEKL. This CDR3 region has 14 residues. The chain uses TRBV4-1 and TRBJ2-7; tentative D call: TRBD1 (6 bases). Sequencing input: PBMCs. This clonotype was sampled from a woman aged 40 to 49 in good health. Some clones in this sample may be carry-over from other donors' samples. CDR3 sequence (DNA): TGCGCCAGCAGCCAGAGGGTCAGGGGTTACGAGCAGTACTTC. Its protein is CASSQRVRGYEQYF.